This T cell receptor (beta chain) stems from a study of T cells in narcolepsy. Study-level background: Healthy controls were enrolled alongside patients with narcolepsy type 1 or type 2.

The protocol was immunoSEQ multiplex PCR, while the TCRdb copy is restricted to in-frame clones and leaves out a portion. This sample has fewer than 40,000 clones; roughly 80% occur once, and the top ten carry over 1%. The CDR3 loop spans 13 amino acids. The V gene's germline CDR1 is PRHDT and CDR2 FYEKMQ (reference sequence). Trimming cost V 3 bases and J 4 bases, with 9 bases left between them. This chain joins TRBV13 and TRBJ2-5; D not resolved. The sequenced sample consisted of CD45RA- memory CD4+ T cells from PBMCs. The sequence was obtained from a human donor with narcolepsy. The CDR3 reads CASSLKRRETQYF. The CDR3, as DNA: TGTGCCAGCAGCTTGAAGAGGAGAGAGACCCAGTACTTC. Full variable domain (rest looked up from reference TRBV13 and TRBJ2-5): AAGVIQSPRHLIKEKRETATLKCYPIPRHDTVYWYQQGPGQDPQFLISFYEKMQSDKGSIPDRFSAQQFSDYHSELNMSSLELGDSALYFCASSLKRRETQYFGPGTRLLVL.